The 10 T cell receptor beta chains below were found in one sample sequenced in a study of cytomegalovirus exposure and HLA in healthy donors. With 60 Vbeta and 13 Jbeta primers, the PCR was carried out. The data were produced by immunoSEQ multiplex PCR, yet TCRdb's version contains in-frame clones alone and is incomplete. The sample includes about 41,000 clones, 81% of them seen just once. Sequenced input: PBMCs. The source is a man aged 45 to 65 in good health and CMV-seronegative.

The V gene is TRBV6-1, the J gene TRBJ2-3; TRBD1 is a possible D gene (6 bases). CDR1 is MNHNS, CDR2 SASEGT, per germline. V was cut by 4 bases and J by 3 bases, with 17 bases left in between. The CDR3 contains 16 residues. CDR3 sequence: CASSGLRSQGTDTQYF. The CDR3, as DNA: TGTGCCAGCAGTGGCCTCCGCAGTCAGGGGACAGATACGCAGTATTTT.

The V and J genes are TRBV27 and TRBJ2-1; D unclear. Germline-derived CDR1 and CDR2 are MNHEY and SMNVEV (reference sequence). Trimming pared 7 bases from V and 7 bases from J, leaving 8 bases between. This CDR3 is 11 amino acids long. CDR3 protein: CASTHFNEQFF. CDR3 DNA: TGTGCCAGCACCCACTTTAATGAGCAGTTCTTC.

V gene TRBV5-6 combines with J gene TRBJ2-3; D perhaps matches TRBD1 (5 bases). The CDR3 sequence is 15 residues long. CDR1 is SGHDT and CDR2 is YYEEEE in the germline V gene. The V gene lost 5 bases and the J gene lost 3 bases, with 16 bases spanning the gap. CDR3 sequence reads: CASSFMTDGTDTQYF. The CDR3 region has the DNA TGTGCCAGCAGTTTCATGACAGACGGAACAGATACGCAGTATTTT.

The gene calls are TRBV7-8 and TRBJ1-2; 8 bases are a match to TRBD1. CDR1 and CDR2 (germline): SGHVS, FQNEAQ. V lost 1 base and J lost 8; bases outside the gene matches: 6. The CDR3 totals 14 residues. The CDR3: CASSLESRGRGYTF. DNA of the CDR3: TGTGCCAGCAGCTTAGAATCCAGGGGGCGAGGCTACACCTTC.

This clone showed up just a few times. The CDR3 spells CASSYSSYNEQFF. DNA of the CDR3: TGTGCCAGCAGCTACAGCTCCTACAATGAGCAGTTCTTC. The chain recombines TRBV7-6 with TRBJ2-1; D gene uncertain. Trimming removed 4 bases at V and 0 bases at J, with 4 bases between. The CDR3 is 13 residues long. Germline values: CDR1 SGHVS, CDR2 FNYEAQ.

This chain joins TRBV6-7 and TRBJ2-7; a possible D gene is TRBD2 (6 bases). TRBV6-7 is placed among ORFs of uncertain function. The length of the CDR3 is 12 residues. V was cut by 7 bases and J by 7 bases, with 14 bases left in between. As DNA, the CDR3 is TGTGCCAGCACCCAACCCGGAGGGGAGCAGTACTTC. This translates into CASTQPGGEQYF.

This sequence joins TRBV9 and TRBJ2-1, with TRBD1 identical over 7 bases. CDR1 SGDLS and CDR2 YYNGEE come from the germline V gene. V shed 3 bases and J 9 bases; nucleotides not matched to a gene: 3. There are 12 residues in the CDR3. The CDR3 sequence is CASSGQGSEQFF. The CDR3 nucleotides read TGTGCCAGCAGCGGACAGGGTTCTGAGCAGTTCTTC.

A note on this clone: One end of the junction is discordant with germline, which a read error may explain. The CDR3 bases are TGTGCTAGCATCCTAGCGGGAGTCAAAGGTGAGCAGTTCTTC. Translating gives CASILAGVKGEQFF. The J gene is TRBJ2-1, the V gene TRBV6-1, with 10 bases lining up with TRBD2. CDR1 and CDR2 from the germline V gene are MNHNS and SASEGT. This CDR3 has 14 residues.

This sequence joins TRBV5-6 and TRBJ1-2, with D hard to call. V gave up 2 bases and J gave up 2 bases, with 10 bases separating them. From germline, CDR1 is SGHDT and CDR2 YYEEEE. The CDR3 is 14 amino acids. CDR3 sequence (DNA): TGTGCCAGCAGCTTAGGAGGCAGGAACTATGGCTACACCTTC. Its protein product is CASSLGGRNYGYTF.

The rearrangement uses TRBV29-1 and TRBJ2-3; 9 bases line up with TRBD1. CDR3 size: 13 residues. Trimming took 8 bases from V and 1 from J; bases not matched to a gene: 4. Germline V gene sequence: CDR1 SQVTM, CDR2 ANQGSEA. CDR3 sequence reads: CSQGTGRTDTQYF. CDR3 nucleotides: TGCAGCCAGGGGACAGGGCGCACAGATACGCAGTATTTT.